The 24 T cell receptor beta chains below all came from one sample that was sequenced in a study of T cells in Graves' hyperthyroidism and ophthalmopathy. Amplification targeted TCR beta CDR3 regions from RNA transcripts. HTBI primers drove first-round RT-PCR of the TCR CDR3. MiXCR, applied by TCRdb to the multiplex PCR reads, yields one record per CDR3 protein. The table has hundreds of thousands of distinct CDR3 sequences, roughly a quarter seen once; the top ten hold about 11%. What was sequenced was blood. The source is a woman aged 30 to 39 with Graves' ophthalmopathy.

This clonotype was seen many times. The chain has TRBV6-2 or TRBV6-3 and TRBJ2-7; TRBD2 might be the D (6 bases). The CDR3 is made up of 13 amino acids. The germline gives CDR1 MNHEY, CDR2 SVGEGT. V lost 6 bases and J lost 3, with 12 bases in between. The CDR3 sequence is CASSDGGNYEQYF. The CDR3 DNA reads TGTGCCAGCAGCGACGGGGGAAACTACGAGCAGTACTTC.

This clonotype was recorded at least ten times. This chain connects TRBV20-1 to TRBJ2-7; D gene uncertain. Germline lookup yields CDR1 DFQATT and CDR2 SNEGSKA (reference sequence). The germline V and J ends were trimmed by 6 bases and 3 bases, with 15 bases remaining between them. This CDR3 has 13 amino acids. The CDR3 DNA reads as TGCAGTGCCTCTAATCCCGACAACTACGAGCAGTACTTC. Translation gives CSASNPDNYEQYF.

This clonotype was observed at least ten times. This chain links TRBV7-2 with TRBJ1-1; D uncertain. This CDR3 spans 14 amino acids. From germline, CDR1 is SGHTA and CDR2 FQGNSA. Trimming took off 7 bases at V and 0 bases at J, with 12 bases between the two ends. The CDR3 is CASTKVLMNTEAFF. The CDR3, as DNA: TGTGCCAGCACCAAGGTGTTGATGAACACTGAAGCTTTCTTT.

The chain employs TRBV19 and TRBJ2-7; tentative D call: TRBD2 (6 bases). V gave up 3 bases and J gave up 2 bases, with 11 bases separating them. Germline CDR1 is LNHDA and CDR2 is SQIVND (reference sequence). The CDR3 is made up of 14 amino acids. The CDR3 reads CASSMDGGAYEQYF. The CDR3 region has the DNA TGTGCCAGTAGTATGGATGGAGGGGCCTACGAGCAGTACTTC.

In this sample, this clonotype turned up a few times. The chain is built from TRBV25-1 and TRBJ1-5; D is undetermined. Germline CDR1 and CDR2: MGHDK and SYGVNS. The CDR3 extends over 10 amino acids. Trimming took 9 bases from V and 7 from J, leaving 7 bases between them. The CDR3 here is CARNTQPQHF. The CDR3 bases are TGTGCCAGGAATACCCAGCCCCAGCATTTT.

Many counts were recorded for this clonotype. In DNA form, the CDR3 reads TGTGCCAGCAGCCTGCATGGGGGCGTAAATCAGCCCCAGCATTTT. This gives the protein CASSLHGGVNQPQHF. The chain carries TRBV28 and TRBJ1-5, with a tentative D call TRBD1 (6 bases). There are 15 residues in the CDR3. V was shortened by 6 bases and J by 4 bases, with 16 bases between the two germline ends. Germline assignment: CDR1 MDHEN and CDR2 SYDVKM.

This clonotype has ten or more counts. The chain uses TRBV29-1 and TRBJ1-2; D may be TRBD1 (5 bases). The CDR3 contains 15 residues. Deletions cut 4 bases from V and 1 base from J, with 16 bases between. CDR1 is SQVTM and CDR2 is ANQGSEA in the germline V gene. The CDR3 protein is CSVGGTGGFNYGYTF. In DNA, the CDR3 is TGCAGCGTTGGGGGCACAGGAGGATTTAACTATGGCTACACCTTC.

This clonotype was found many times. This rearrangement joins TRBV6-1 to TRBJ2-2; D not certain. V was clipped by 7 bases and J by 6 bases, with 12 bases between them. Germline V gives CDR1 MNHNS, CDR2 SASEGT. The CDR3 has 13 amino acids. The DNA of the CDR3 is TGTGCCAGCAACCCAAGGGATCCCGGGGAGCTGTTTTTT. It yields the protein CASNPRDPGELFF.

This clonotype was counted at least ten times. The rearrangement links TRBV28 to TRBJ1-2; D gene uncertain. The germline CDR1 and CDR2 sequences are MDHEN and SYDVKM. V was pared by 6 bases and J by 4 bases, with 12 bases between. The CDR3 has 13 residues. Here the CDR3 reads CASSGPDFYGYTF. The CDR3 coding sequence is TGTGCCAGCAGCGGCCCGGATTTCTATGGCTACACCTTC.

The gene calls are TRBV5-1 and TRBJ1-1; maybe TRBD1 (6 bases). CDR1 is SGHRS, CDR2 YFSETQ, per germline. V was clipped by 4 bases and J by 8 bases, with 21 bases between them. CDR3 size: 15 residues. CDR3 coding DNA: TGCGCCAGCAGCGAGAGGACAGCGACCACTTTAGAAGCTTTCTTT. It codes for CASSERTATTLEAFF. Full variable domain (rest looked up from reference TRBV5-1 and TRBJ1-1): KAGVTQTPRYLIKTRGQQVTLSCSPISGHRSVSWYQQTPGQGLQFLFEYFSETQRNKGNFPGRFSGRQFSNSRSEMNVSTLELGDSALYLCASSERTATTLEAFFGQGTRLTVV.

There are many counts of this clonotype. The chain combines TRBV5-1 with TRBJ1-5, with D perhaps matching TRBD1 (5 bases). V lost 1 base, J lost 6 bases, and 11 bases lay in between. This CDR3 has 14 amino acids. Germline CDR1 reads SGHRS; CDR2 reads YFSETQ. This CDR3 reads CASSLLGGSQPQHF. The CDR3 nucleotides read TGCGCCAGCAGCTTGTTGGGGGGTAGTCAGCCCCAGCATTTT.

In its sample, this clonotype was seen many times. CDR3: CSVAGPTTEAFF. CDR3 DNA: TGCAGCGTGGCGGGACCGACCACTGAAGCTTTCTTT. The chain combines TRBV29-1 with TRBJ1-1; maybe TRBD1 (5 bases). The CDR3 is 12 amino acids. Germline CDR1 SQVTM, CDR2 ANQGSEA. The V and J ends lost 6 bases and 4 bases respectively, with 12 bases between them.

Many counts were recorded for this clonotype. CDR3 sequence (DNA): TGTGCCAGCAGTTTTCGCAGGGTGGTGAACACTGAAGCTTTCTTT. This gives the protein CASSFRRVVNTEAFF. The V gene is TRBV27, the J gene TRBJ1-1; D might be TRBD1 (5 bases). Trimming stripped 3 bases from V and 0 bases from J, with 11 bases between. Looked up from germline, CDR1 is MNHEY and CDR2 is SMNVEV (reference sequence). This CDR3 spans 15 amino acids.

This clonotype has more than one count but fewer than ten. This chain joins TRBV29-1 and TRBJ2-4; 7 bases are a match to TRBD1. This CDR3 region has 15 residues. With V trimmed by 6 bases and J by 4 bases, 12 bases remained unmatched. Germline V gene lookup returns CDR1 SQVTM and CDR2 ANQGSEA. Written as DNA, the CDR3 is TGCAGCGTCAGCCTGGGACAGAACTCAAAAAACATTCAGTACTTC. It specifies CSVSLGQNSKNIQYF.

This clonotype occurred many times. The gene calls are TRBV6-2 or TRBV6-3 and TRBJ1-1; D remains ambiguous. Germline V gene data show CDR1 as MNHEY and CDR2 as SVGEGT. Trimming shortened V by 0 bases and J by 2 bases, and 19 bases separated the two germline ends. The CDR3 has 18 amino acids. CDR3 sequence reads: CASSYSYHLQPPNTEAFF. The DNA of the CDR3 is TGTGCCAGCAGTTACTCTTATCACCTCCAGCCACCTAACACTGAAGCTTTCTTT.

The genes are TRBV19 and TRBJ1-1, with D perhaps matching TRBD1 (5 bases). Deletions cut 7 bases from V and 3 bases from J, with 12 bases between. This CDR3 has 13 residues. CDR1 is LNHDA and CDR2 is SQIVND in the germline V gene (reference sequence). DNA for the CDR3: TGTGCCAGTACTAAAGAGGGGTACACTGAAGCTTTCTTT. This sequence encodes CASTKEGYTEAFF.

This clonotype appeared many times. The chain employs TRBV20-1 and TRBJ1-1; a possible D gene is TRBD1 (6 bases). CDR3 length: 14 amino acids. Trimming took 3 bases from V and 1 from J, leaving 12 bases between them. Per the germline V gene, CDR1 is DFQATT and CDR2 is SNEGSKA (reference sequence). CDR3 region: CSASLIQGNTEAFF. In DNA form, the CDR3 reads TGCAGTGCTAGCTTGATACAGGGGAACACTGAAGCTTTCTTT.

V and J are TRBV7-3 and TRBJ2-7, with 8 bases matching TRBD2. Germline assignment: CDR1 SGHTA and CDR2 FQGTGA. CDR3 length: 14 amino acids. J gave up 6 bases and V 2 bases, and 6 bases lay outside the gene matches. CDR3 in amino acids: CASSLQAGAVEQYF. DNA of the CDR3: TGTGCCAGCAGCTTACAAGCGGGAGCGGTCGAGCAGTACTTC.

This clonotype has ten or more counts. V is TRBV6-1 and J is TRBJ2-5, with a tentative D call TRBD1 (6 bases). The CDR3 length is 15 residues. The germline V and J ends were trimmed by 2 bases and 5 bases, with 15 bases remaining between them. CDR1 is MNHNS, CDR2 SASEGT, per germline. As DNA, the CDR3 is TGTGCCAGCAGTGAAACCGTCAGGGGCTGGGAGACCCAGTACTTC. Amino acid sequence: CASSETVRGWETQYF.

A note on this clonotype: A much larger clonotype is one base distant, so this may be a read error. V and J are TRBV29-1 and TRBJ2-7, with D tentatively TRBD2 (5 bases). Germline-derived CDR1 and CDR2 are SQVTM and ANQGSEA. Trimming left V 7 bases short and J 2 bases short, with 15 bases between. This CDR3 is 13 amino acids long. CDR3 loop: CSATRADPYEQYF. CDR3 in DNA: TGCAGCGCCACGAGGGCGGACCCCTACGAGCAGTACTTC.

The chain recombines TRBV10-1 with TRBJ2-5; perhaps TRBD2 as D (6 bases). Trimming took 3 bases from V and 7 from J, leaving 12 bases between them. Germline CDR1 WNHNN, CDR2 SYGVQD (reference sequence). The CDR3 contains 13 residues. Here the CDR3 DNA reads TGCGCCAGCAGTGATGGGGGGAAGGGGACCCAGTACTTC. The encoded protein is CASSDGGKGTQYF.

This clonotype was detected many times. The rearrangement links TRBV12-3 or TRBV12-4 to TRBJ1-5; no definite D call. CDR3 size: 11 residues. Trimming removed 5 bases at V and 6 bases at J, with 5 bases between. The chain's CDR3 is CASSAGQPQHF. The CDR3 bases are TGTGCCAGCAGTGCCGGTCAGCCCCAGCATTTT.

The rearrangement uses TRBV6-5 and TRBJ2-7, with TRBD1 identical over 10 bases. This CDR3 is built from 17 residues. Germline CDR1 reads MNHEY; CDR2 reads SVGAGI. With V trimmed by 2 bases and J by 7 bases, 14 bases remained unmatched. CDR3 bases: TGTGCCAGCAGTTACCCTCCTCCGGGACAGGGGTTCGGTGAGCAGTACTTC. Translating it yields CASSYPPPGQGFGEQYF.

CDR3 protein: CATSDQAGGPLEQYF. The CDR3 bases are TGTGCCACCAGTGACCAAGCGGGAGGGCCTCTCGAGCAGTACTTC. The chain combines TRBV24-1 with TRBJ2-7; 10 nucleotides agree with TRBD2. V dropped 4 bases and J dropped 6; count of bases not matched to a gene: 8. CDR1 is KGHDR and CDR2 is SFDVKD in the germline V gene. This CDR3 region has 15 residues.